This passage covers 28 T cell receptor beta chains from one sample sequenced in a study of T cell changes during pregnancy in multiple sclerosis. Repertoires were generated with immunoSEQ multiplex PCR, while TCRdb's copy carries only in-frame clones and drops some. The sample lists around 86,000 clones, over 85% occurring once. The material was peripheral blood, obtained in the first trimester of pregnancy. These receptors originate from a female donor with multiple sclerosis, enrolled in a pregnancy study.

The J gene is TRBJ2-1, the V gene TRBV7-7, with 8 nucleotides matching TRBD2. V trimming: 2 bases; J trimming: 5 bases; junction bases outside the gene matches: 5. Germline V CDR1 and CDR2: SSHAT, FNYEAQ (reference sequence). CDR3 length equals 15 residues. This CDR3 is CASSLREGPDNEQFF. The CDR3 region has the DNA TGTGCCAGCAGCTTACGGGAGGGGCCCGACAATGAGCAGTTCTTC.

The chain carries TRBV29-1 and TRBJ1-1, with a possible D match to TRBD1 (6 bases). This CDR3 is built from 14 residues. Per germline, CDR1 SQVTM and CDR2 ANQGSEA. The V gene lost 8 bases and the J gene lost 1 base, with 17 bases spanning the gap. CDR3 sequence (DNA): TGCAGCTCATCACGGGACACTTCGAACACTGAAGCTTTCTTT. Translated: CSSSRDTSNTEAFF.

The chain carries TRBV2 and TRBJ1-5; 8 positions match TRBD1. This CDR3 is built from 12 residues. After removal of 6 bases from V and 11 bases from J, the junction contained 6 bases not matched to a gene. Germline CDR1 reads SNHLY; CDR2 reads FYNNEI. The CDR3 DNA follows: TGTGCCAGCAGCTTGACAGGGGCCGCCCAGCATTTT. Residues: CASSLTGAAQHF.

This chain connects TRBV27 to TRBJ2-7; D remains ambiguous. V was clipped by 2 bases and J by 1 base, with 6 bases between them. The CDR3 is made up of 13 amino acids. CDR1 is MNHEY, CDR2 SMNVEV, per germline (reference sequence). In DNA, the CDR3 is TGTGCCAGCAGTTTAACAGCTTCCTACGAGCAGTACTTC. It specifies CASSLTASYEQYF.

The gene calls are TRBV7-6 and TRBJ2-1, with TRBD1 matching over 8 bases. V lost 6 bases, J lost 6 bases, and 7 bases stayed unmatched. Per germline, CDR1 SGHVS and CDR2 FNYEAQ. The CDR3 is made up of 14 amino acids. CDR3 sequence reads: CASSSRDRSNEQFF. Here the CDR3 DNA reads TGTGCCAGCAGTTCCCGGGACAGGAGCAATGAGCAGTTCTTC.

This clone was detected ten times or more. This chain uses TRBV12-5 with TRBJ2-2, with 7 bases lining up with TRBD2. CDR1 and CDR2 (germline): LGHNT, FRNRAP. V was pared by 3 bases and J by 4 bases, with 5 bases of the junction left unmatched. This CDR3 contains 15 residues. CDR3 DNA sequence: TGTGCTAGTGGTTTCCTGTCGGGGGGCACCGGGGAGCTGTTTTTT. It specifies CASGFLSGGTGELFF. Full variable domain (rest looked up from reference TRBV12-5 and TRBJ2-2): DARVTQTPRHKVTEMGQEVTMRCQPILGHNTVFWYRQTMMQGLELLAYFRNRAPLDDSGMPKDRFSAEMPDATLATLKIQPSEPRDSAVYFCASGFLSGGTGELFFGEGSRLTVL.

As to this clone: Compared with germline, one end of the junction differs, possibly owing to a read error. V and J are TRBV11-2 and TRBJ2-2; no clear D. This CDR3 spans 13 amino acids. CDR1 and CDR2 from the germline V gene are SGHAT and FQNNGV. The CDR3 here is CASSLGYTRELFF. CDR3 nucleotides: TGTGCCAGCAGCTTAGGGTACACCAGGGAGCTGTTTTTT.

The chain is built from TRBV14 and TRBJ1-1; 8 bases agree with TRBD1. The CDR3 covers 18 residues. Trimming cost V 0 bases and J 4 bases; bases outside gene matches: 13. CDR1 and CDR2 from the germline V gene are SGHDN and FVKESK. The chain's CDR3 is CASSQEYLGQGRGTEAFF. The CDR3 nucleotides are TGTGCCAGCAGCCAAGAATACCTCGGACAGGGTCGGGGCACTGAAGCTTTCTTT.

The V gene is TRBV2, the J gene TRBJ2-1; D gene ambiguous. V shed 9 bases and J shed 7 bases, with 16 bases lying between them. This CDR3 contains 13 residues. From germline, CDR1 is SNHLY and CDR2 FYNNEI. The CDR3 spells CASSSPMWNEQFF. The CDR3 DNA reads as TGTGCCAGTTCTTCCCCTATGTGGAATGAGCAGTTCTTC.

This chain uses TRBV27 with TRBJ2-7; 10 bases agree with TRBD1. After removal of 6 bases from V and 3 bases from J, the junction contained 8 bases not matched to a gene. Germline loops: CDR1 MNHEY, CDR2 SMNVEV (reference sequence). CDR3 size: 15 residues. In DNA, the CDR3 is TGTGCCAGCAGGCCGGGACAGGGGTTTTACTACGAGCAGTACTTC. This gives the protein CASRPGQGFYYEQYF.

The V and J genes are TRBV7-3 and TRBJ2-3, with 11 bases aligning to TRBD1. The germline gives CDR1 SGHTA, CDR2 FQGTGA. V lost 2 bases to trimming and J lost 1 base; unmatched junction nucleotides: 8. There are 18 residues in the CDR3. The CDR3 protein is CASSLLDRGLLGTDTQYF. CDR3 sequence (DNA): TGTGCCAGCAGCTTACTGGACAGGGGGCTGTTAGGCACAGATACGCAGTATTTT.

This chain links TRBV29-1 with TRBJ2-1; D unresolved. The CDR3 length is 16 residues. Germline CDR1 and CDR2: SQVTM and ANQGSEA. V gave up 5 bases and J gave up 8 bases, with 25 bases separating them. CDR3 sequence reads: CSVRAGVGSASDEQFF. In nucleotides, the CDR3 is TGCAGCGTTCGCGCCGGTGTAGGAAGCGCCTCAGATGAGCAGTTCTTC.

This rearrangement joins TRBV5-4 to TRBJ2-7, with 10 bases that match TRBD2. Germline V CDR1 and CDR2: SGHNT, YYREEE (reference sequence). This CDR3 has 15 amino acids. V lost 0 bases to trimming and J lost 5 bases; unmatched junction nucleotides: 5. The CDR3 DNA sequence: TGTGCCAGCAGCTTGGTAACTAGCGGGATAAACGAGCAGTACTTC. It encodes CASSLVTSGINEQYF.

The chain links TRBV5-1 to TRBJ1-4; 12 positions agree with TRBD1. Germline values: CDR1 SGHRS, CDR2 YFSETQ. Trimming took 3 bases from V and 7 from J; bases not matched to a gene: 4. CDR3 length: 15 amino acids. CDR3 amino acids: CASSWGQGASEKLFF. CDR3 sequence (DNA): TGCGCCAGCAGCTGGGGACAGGGGGCGAGTGAAAAACTGTTTTTT.

The chain employs TRBV7-9 and TRBJ1-1; 9 bases are shared with TRBD1. The CDR3 loop spans 16 amino acids. Per the germline V gene, CDR1 is SEHNR and CDR2 is FQNEAQ (reference sequence). Trimming at V came to 2 bases and at J to 0 bases, leaving 4 bases not matched to a gene. The CDR3 loop is CASSLTTGGLNTEAFF. The CDR3 DNA sequence: TGTGCCAGCAGCTTAACCACAGGGGGCTTGAACACTGAAGCTTTCTTT.

In DNA, the CDR3 is TGTGCCAGCAGTTACGGGGGCAGTAGCACAGATACGCAGTATTTT. The encoded protein is CASSYGGSSTDTQYF. The V call is TRBV6-5, the J call TRBJ2-3; a weak D match, TRBD1 (6 bases). This CDR3 contains 15 residues. V lost 2 bases, J lost 0 bases, and 9 bases lay in between. Germline lookup yields CDR1 MNHEY and CDR2 SVGAGI.

The chain uses TRBV5-4 and TRBJ1-1; D uncertain. Trimming stripped 0 bases from V and 4 bases from J, with 7 bases between. The germline gives CDR1 SGHNT, CDR2 YYREEE (reference sequence). The CDR3 covers 13 residues. The CDR3 loop reads CASSLAGSTEAFF. CDR3 in DNA: TGTGCCAGCAGCTTGGCGGGGAGCACTGAAGCTTTCTTT.

This sequence joins TRBV11-3 and TRBJ2-1; 9 bases align to TRBD1. The germline V gene has CDR1 SGHNT and CDR2 YENEEA. The CDR3 length is 17 residues. The V gene end was trimmed by 4 bases and the J gene end by 8 bases; junction bases not matched to a gene: 15. CDR3 sequence reads: CASSSQGRDRDRDEQFF. The CDR3 bases are TGTGCCAGCAGCTCACAGGGGCGGGACAGGGACAGGGATGAGCAGTTCTTC.

This clone was counted a single time. The chain links TRBV15 to TRBJ2-4; TRBD2 agrees at 8 bases. CDR3 length: 15 amino acids. The germline gives CDR1 LNHNV, CDR2 YYDKDF (reference sequence). V was clipped by 0 bases and J by 8 bases; unmatched bases: 6. The CDR3 sequence is CATSRDSGTRDIQYF. Here the CDR3 DNA reads TGTGCCACCAGCAGAGATTCCGGGACTAGGGACATTCAGTACTTC.

The V call is TRBV27, the J call TRBJ2-1; 8 nucleotides match TRBD1. This CDR3 contains 14 residues. The junction had 6 bases not matched to a gene; V was cut back by 7 bases and J by 4 bases. Germline CDR1 is MNHEY and CDR2 is SMNVEV (reference sequence). The CDR3 loop is CASKAGTGYNEQFF. In DNA form, the CDR3 reads TGTGCCAGCAAGGCCGGGACAGGATACAATGAGCAGTTCTTC.

J is TRBJ2-3 and V is TRBV25-1; TRBD2 agrees at 9 bases. The ends lost 3 bases at V and 6 bases at J; junction bases unmatched: 10. CDR1 MGHDK and CDR2 SYGVNS come from the germline V gene. The CDR3 is 16 amino acids. CDR3 sequence reads: CASSDGAGGPSDTQYF. The CDR3 region has the DNA TGTGCCAGCAGTGACGGGGCGGGGGGGCCGTCGGATACGCAGTATTTT. Combining the CDR3 with reference TRBV25-1 and TRBJ2-3 gives the whole variable domain EADIYQTPRYLVIGTGKKITLECSQTMGHDKMYWYQQDPGMELHLIHYSYGVNSTEKGDLSSESTVSRIRTEHFPLTLESARPSHTSQYLCASSDGAGGPSDTQYFGPGTRLTVL.

This clone was counted once. This specimen includes other DNA sequences encoding the same CDR3. The chain employs TRBV27 and TRBJ1-3, with unresolved D. The V and J ends lost 6 bases and 0 bases respectively, with 9 bases between them. CDR1 is MNHEY, CDR2 SMNVEV, per germline (reference sequence). The CDR3 sequence is 14 residues long. The CDR3 reads CASRTGPSGNTIYF. CDR3 coding DNA: TGTGCCAGCAGGACTGGTCCCTCTGGAAACACCATATATTTT.

The V call is TRBV7-2, the J call TRBJ2-1, with 8 bases that match TRBD2. V lost 6 bases and J lost 6; bases outside the gene matches: 10. From germline, CDR1 is SGHTA and CDR2 FQGNSA. This CDR3 comprises 15 residues. Here the CDR3 DNA reads TGTGCCAGCAGTCTAGGGGCTAGCGGGTCCAATGAGCAGTTCTTC. It encodes CASSLGASGSNEQFF.

The CDR3 sequence is CASSPSGIDSYEQYF. CDR3 DNA sequence: TGTGCCAGCAGCCCGAGCGGGATCGACTCCTACGAGCAGTACTTC. V is TRBV9 and J is TRBJ2-7; 7 bases line up with TRBD2. Germline lookup yields CDR1 SGDLS and CDR2 YYNGEE. V lost 4 bases, J lost 0 bases, and 7 bases stayed unmatched. There are 15 residues in the CDR3.

The chain links TRBV2 to TRBJ2-5; D perhaps matches TRBD2 (6 bases). The CDR3 spans 15 residues. The germline V gene has CDR1 SNHLY and CDR2 FYNNEI. V was clipped by 7 bases and J by 5 bases, with 20 bases between them. CDR3 sequence: CASTSQGEDEETQYF. In DNA, the CDR3 is TGTGCCAGCACTTCGCAAGGGGAGGATGAGGAGACCCAGTACTTC. Supplemented by reference TRBV2 and TRBJ2-5, the full variable domain reads EPEVTQTPSHQVTQMGQEVILRCVPISNHLYFYWYRQILGQKVEFLVSFYNNEISEKSEIFDDQFSVERPDGSNFTLKIRSTKLEDSAMYFCASTSQGEDEETQYFGPGTRLLVL.

The chain combines TRBV7-2 with TRBJ2-7, with D possibly matching TRBD1 (5 bases). CDR3 length equals 16 residues. CDR1 and CDR2 from the germline V gene are SGHTA and FQGNSA. V was cut by 5 bases and J by 0 bases, with 17 bases left in between. Here the CDR3 reads CASSESGNGLSYEQYF. In DNA, the CDR3 is TGTGCCAGCAGCGAATCAGGGAACGGCCTCTCCTACGAGCAGTACTTC. The full variable domain, in which reference TRBV7-2 and TRBJ2-7 provide the parts outside the CDR3, is GAGVSQSPSNKVTEKGKDVELRCDPISGHTALYWYRQSLGQGLEFLIYFQGNSAPDKSGLPSDRFSAERTGGSVSTLTIQRTQQEDSAVYLCASSESGNGLSYEQYFGPGTRLTVT.

This rearrangement joins TRBV19 to TRBJ2-7; D unresolved. There are 14 residues in the CDR3. Trimming removed 1 base at V and 0 bases at J, with 7 bases between. Germline values: CDR1 LNHDA, CDR2 SQIVND (reference sequence). CDR3: CASSIGDFSYEQYF. The CDR3 coding sequence is TGTGCCAGTAGTATAGGAGACTTCTCCTACGAGCAGTACTTC.

The rearrangement joins TRBV19 to TRBJ1-5, with unresolved D. CDR3 length: 15 residues. Trimming left V 3 bases short and J 6 bases short, with 15 bases between. Germline V CDR1 and CDR2: LNHDA, SQIVND (reference sequence). CDR3: CASSILSAAGQPQHF. In DNA, the CDR3 is TGTGCCAGTAGTATTTTATCGGCAGCGGGTCAGCCCCAGCATTTT.